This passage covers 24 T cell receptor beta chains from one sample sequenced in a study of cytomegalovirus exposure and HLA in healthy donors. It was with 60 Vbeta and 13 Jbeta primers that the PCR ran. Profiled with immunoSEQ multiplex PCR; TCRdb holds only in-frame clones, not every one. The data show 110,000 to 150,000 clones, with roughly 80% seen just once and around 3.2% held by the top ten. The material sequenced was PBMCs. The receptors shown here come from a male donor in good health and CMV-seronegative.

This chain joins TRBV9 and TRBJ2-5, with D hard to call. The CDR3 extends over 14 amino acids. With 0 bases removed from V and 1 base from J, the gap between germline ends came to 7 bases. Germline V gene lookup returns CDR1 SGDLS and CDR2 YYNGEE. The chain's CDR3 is CASSVGRTQETQYF. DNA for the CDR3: TGTGCCAGCAGCGTAGGGAGAACCCAAGAGACCCAGTACTTC.

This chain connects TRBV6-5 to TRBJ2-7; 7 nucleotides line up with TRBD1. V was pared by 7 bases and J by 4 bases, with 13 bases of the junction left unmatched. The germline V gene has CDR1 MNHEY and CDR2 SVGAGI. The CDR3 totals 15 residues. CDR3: CASTQLRDSNYEQYF. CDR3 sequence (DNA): TGTGCCAGCACCCAACTCCGGGACAGCAATTACGAGCAGTACTTC.

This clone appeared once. The CDR3 nucleotides read TGTGCCAGCAGCTTGTTTAGCGGGGTCGGGGAGCTGTTTTTT. Translated: CASSLFSGVGELFF. The V gene is TRBV14, the J gene TRBJ2-2; 8 bases line up with TRBD2. The CDR3 runs to 14 residues. V trimming: 5 bases; J trimming: 7 bases; junction bases outside the gene matches: 6. The germline CDR1 and CDR2 sequences are SGHDN and FVKESK.

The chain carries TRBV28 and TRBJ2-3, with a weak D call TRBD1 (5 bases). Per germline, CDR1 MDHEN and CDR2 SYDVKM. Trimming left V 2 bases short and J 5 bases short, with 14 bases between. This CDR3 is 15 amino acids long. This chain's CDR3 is CASSLRQGNGDTQYF. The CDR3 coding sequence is TGTGCCAGCAGTTTAAGGCAGGGAAACGGAGATACGCAGTATTTT.

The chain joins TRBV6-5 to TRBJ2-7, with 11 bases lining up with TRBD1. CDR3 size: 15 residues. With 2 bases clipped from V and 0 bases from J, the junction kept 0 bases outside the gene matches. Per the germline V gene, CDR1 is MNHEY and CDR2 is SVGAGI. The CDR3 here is CASSYGTGGSYEQYF. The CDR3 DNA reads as TGTGCCAGCAGTTACGGGACAGGGGGCTCCTACGAGCAGTACTTC.

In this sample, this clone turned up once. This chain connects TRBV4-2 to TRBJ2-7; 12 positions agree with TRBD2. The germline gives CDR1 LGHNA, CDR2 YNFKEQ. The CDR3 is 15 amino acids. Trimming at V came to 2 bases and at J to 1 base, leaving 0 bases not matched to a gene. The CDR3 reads CASSQLAGGSYEQYF. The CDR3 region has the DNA TGTGCCAGCAGCCAACTAGCGGGAGGGTCCTACGAGCAGTACTTC.

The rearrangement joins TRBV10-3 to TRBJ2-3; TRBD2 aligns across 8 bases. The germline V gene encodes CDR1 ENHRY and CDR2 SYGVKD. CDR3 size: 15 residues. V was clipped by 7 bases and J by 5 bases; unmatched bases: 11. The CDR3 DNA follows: TGTGCCATCAAGGAAGGCGGGGGGTCGGTAGATACGCAGTATTTT. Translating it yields CAIKEGGGSVDTQYF.

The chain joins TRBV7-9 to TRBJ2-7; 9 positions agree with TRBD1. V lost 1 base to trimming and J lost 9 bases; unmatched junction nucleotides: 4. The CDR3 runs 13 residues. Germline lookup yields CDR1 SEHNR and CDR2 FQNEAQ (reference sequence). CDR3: CASSLGTGDWQYF. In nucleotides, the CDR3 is TGTGCCAGCAGCTTAGGGACAGGGGATTGGCAGTACTTC.

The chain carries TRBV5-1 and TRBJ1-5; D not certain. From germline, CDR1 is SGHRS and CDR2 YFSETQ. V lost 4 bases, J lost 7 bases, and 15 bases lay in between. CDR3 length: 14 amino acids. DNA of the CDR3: TGCGCCAGCAGCGCCGGGGAGTCCGCGCAGCCCCAGCATTTT. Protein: CASSAGESAQPQHF. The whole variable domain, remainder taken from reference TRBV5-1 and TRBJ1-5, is KAGVTQTPRYLIKTRGQQVTLSCSPISGHRSVSWYQQTPGQGLQFLFEYFSETQRNKGNFPGRFSGRQFSNSRSEMNVSTLELGDSALYLCASSAGESAQPQHFGDGTRLSIL.

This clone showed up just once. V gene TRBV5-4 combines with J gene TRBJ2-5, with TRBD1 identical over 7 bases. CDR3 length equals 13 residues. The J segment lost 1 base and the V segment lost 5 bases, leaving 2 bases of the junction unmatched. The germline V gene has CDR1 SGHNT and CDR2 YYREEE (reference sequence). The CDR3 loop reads CASRYRGQETQYF. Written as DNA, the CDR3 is TGTGCCAGCAGATACAGGGGCCAAGAGACCCAGTACTTC.

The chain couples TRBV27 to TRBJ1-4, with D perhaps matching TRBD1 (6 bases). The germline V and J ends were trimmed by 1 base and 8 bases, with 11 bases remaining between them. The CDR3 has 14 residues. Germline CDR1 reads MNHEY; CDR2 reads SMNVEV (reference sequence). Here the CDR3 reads CASSLFQGREKLFF. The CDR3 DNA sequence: TGTGCCAGCAGTTTATTTCAGGGGCGAGAAAAACTGTTTTTT.

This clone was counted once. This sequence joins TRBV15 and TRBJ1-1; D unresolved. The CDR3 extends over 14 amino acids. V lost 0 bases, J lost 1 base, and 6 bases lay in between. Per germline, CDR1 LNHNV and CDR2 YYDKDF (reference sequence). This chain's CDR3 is CATSRDPGNTEAFF. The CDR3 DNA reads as TGTGCCACCAGCAGAGATCCAGGGAACACTGAAGCTTTCTTT.

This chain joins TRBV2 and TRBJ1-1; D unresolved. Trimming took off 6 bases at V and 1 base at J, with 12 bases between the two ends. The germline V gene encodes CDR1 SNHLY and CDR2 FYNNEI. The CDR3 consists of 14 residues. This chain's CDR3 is CASRPNEGNTEAFF. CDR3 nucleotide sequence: TGTGCCAGCAGGCCGAATGAGGGGAACACTGAAGCTTTCTTT. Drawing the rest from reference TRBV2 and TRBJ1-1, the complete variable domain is EPEVTQTPSHQVTQMGQEVILRCVPISNHLYFYWYRQILGQKVEFLVSFYNNEISEKSEIFDDQFSVERPDGSNFTLKIRSTKLEDSAMYFCASRPNEGNTEAFFGQGTRLTVV.

CDR3 region: CASSLFRARDTLYGYTF. The CDR3 nucleotides read TGTGCCAGCAGTTTATTCAGGGCACGGGACACCCTCTATGGCTACACCTTC. The V call is TRBV28, the J call TRBJ1-2, with D possibly TRBD1 on 6 matching bases. This CDR3 region has 17 residues. V lost 1 base to trimming and J lost 4 bases, with 19 bases between them. The germline CDR1 and CDR2 sequences are MDHEN and SYDVKM.

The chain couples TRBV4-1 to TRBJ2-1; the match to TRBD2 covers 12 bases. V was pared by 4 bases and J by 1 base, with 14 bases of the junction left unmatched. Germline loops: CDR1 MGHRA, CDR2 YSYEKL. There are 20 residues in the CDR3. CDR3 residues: CASSPWTSGTYGNSYNEQFF. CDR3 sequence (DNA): TGCGCCAGCAGCCCTTGGACTAGCGGGACATATGGTAATTCCTACAATGAGCAGTTCTTC.

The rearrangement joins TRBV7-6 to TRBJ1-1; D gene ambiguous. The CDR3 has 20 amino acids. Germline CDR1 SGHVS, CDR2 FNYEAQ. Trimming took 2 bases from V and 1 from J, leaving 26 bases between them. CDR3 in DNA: TGTGCCAGCAGCTTACCGCGAGCGATTGCCGGAGAGGAAGCGAACACTGAAGCTTTCTTT. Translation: CASSLPRAIAGEEANTEAFF.

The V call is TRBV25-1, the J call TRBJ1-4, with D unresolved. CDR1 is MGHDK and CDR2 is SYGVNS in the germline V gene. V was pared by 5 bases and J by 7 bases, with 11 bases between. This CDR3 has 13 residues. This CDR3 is CASSRQVGEKLFF. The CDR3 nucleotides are TGTGCCAGCAGTAGGCAGGTTGGTGAAAAACTGTTTTTT.

The CDR3 DNA reads TGCGCCAGCAGCCAGGGGACAGAGCTCTATGGCTACACCTTC. Its translation: CASSQGTELYGYTF. The chain uses TRBV5-1 and TRBJ1-2; 7 bases map to TRBD1. With V trimmed by 4 bases and J by 4 bases, 7 bases remained unmatched. Germline V gene data show CDR1 as SGHRS and CDR2 as YFSETQ. The CDR3 totals 14 residues.

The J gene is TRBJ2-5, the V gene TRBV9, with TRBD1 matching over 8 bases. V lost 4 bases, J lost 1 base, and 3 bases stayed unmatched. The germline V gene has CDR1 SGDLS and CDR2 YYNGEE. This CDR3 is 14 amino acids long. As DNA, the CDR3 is TGTGCCAGCAGCCCTGGACAGGGCCAAGAGACCCAGTACTTC. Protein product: CASSPGQGQETQYF.

The DNA of the CDR3 is TGCAGCGTTGAAGATTATGGGGACACGGGAATAGAACTGTTTTTT. It translates to CSVEDYGDTGIELFF. The V and J genes are TRBV29-1 and TRBJ1-4; a possible D gene is TRBD1 (6 bases). Looked up from germline, CDR1 is SQVTM and CDR2 is ANQGSEA. The CDR3 totals 15 residues. The V and J ends lost 0 bases and 12 bases respectively, with 20 bases between them.

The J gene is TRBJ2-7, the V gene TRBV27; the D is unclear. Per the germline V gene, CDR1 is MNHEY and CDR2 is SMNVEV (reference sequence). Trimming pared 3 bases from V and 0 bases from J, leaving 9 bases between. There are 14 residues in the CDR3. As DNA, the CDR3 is TGTGCCAGCAGTTTCTCAGCGTACTCCTACGAGCAGTACTTC. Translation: CASSFSAYSYEQYF.

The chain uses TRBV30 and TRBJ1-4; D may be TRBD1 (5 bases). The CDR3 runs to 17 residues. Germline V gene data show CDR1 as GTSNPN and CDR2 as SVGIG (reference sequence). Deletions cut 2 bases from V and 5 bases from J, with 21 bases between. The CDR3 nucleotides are TGTGCCTGGAGTCCTTACCTAGCGCAGGGCGCAAATGAAAAACTGTTTTTT. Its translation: CAWSPYLAQGANEKLFF.

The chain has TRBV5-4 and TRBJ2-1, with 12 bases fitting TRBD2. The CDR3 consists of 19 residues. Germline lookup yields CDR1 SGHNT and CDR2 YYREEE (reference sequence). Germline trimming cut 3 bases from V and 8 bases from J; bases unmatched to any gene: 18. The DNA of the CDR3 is TGTGCCAGCAGCTCAGGCCCGACTAGCGGGAGAACGGGCCAGGATGAGCAGTTCTTC. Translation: CASSSGPTSGRTGQDEQFF.

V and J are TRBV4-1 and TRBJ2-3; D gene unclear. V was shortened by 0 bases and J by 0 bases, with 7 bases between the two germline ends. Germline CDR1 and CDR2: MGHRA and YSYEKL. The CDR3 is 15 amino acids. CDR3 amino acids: CASSQDRSSTDTQYF. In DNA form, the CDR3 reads TGCGCCAGCAGCCAAGACAGGTCTAGCACAGATACGCAGTATTTT.